The 24 T cell receptor beta chains listed next were all sequenced from one sample in a study of blood T cells in healthy people across ages. A second about 7 to 12 cycle PCR used barcoded and J-beta primers. In TCRdb, the 5' RACE reads were re-called with MiXCR into one record per CDR3 protein. The sample records 850,000 or so distinct CDR3 sequences, 29% being singletons. Sequencing was carried out using blood. These receptors came from a woman of 80 years or more in good health.

This clonotype was seen repeatedly, ten times or more. J is TRBJ2-5 and V is TRBV7-2; TRBD2 might be the D (6 bases). Trimming stripped 0 bases from V and 4 bases from J, with 15 bases between. The CDR3 runs to 16 residues. Germline V gene data show CDR1 as SGHTA and CDR2 as FQGNSA. In DNA, the CDR3 is TGTGCCAGCAGCTTAGCGCTCTTAGGGACTGGAGAGACCCAGTACTTC. Its translation: CASSLALLGTGETQYF.

About this clonotype: Given a much more abundant clone one base away, this may be a read error. J is TRBJ2-7 and V is TRBV7-9; D possibly corresponds to TRBD1 (7 bases). In germline, CDR1 is SEHNR, CDR2 FQNEAQ (reference sequence). Trimming pared 5 bases from V and 2 bases from J, leaving 16 bases between. CDR3 length: 15 residues. CDR3 in amino acids: CASSRGGTVPYEQYF. CDR3 in DNA: TGTGCCAGCAGCCGAGGGGGGACAGTACCCTACGAGCAGTACTTC.

Here the CDR3 DNA reads TGTGCCAGCAGCCCGGGACTAGCGGGGGCCGACTGGCAGTATTTT. Its translation is CASSPGLAGADWQYF. V and J are TRBV7-2 and TRBJ2-3, with TRBD2 identical over 14 bases. CDR3 length equals 15 residues. V was clipped by 5 bases and J by 11 bases; unmatched bases: 9. Germline CDR1 reads SGHTA; CDR2 reads FQGNSA.

A note on this clonotype: It may be a read error: a sequence one base away is much more abundant. The rearrangement uses TRBV5-1 and TRBJ1-1; TRBD1 is a possible D gene (5 bases). The CDR3 has 19 residues. The V gene's germline CDR1 is SGHRS and CDR2 YFSETQ. CDR3 sequence: CDSSQNHRDPWIANTEAFF. The CDR3 nucleotides are TGCGACAGCAGCCAAAATCACCGGGACCCTTGGATTGCGAACACTGAAGCTTTCTTT.

This clonotype appeared many times. V usage is TRBV7-2 and J usage is TRBJ2-1; possible D gene TRBD2, 6 bases. Germline V gene lookup returns CDR1 SGHTA and CDR2 FQGNSA. The V end lost 2 bases, the J end lost 6 bases, and 14 bases lay between the germline ends. This CDR3 region has 15 residues. The CDR3 nucleotides are TGTGCCAGCAGCTTAAGGGGACTTGAAGGCAATGAGCAGTTCTTC. This gives the protein CASSLRGLEGNEQFF.

This clonotype was found a few times. With a much larger clone just one base away, this may be a read error. V gene TRBV6-5 combines with J gene TRBJ2-1; D unclear. CDR1 and CDR2 from the germline V gene are MNHEY and SVGAGI. V lost 7 bases and J 6 bases, leaving 13 bases between the germline ends. This CDR3 is 13 amino acids long. The chain's CDR3 is CASMTDLSNEQFF. The CDR3 DNA sequence: TGTGCCAGCATGACGGACCTCAGCAATGAGCAGTTCTTC.

The chain recombines TRBV7-2 with TRBJ2-1, with D tentatively TRBD2 (6 bases). CDR1 is SGHTA and CDR2 is FQGNSA in the germline V gene. Trimming removed 4 bases at V and 3 bases at J, with 13 bases between. The CDR3 runs to 15 residues. This CDR3 reads CASSSGGTLYNEQFF. The CDR3 nucleotides read TGTGCCAGCAGCTCCGGGGGTACTCTCTACAATGAGCAGTTCTTC.

This chain joins TRBV4-3 and TRBJ1-2; D may be TRBD1 (5 bases). This CDR3 has 15 amino acids. V gave up 0 bases and J gave up 7 bases, with 15 bases separating them. Looked up from germline, CDR1 is LGHNA and CDR2 is YSLEER. CDR3 coding DNA: TGCGCCAGCAGCCAAGATTTGTGGGGTCAGGGTGGCTACACCTTC. Its translation is CASSQDLWGQGGYTF.

This clonotype occurred once. The chain combines TRBV28 with TRBJ1-6; the D gene is possibly TRBD1 (6 bases). The germline CDR1 and CDR2 sequences are MDHEN and SYDVKM. V dropped 4 bases and J dropped 10 bases, with 20 bases sitting between them. This CDR3 has 16 amino acids. The CDR3, as DNA: TGTGCCAGCAGTTCCCTACGGGGGGGCAGGGGCTCACCCCTCCACTTT. Protein sequence: CASSSLRGGRGSPLHF.

This clonotype was counted ten times or more. V gene TRBV11-2 combines with J gene TRBJ2-6; D is unclear. The germline V gene encodes CDR1 SGHAT and CDR2 FQNNGV. V was pared by 0 bases and J by 2 bases, with 8 bases between. There are 16 residues in the CDR3. CDR3 protein: CASSLEGGTGANVLTF. CDR3 DNA sequence: TGTGCCAGCAGCTTAGAAGGCGGTACTGGGGCCAACGTCCTGACTTTC.

As to this clonotype: A much larger clone lies one base from this, so it may be a read error. The chain recombines TRBV5-6 with TRBJ2-7; D gene unclear. This CDR3 region has 13 residues. Between the trimmed V and J ends, which lost 3 bases and 2 bases, there was a span of 9 bases. Germline V gene lookup returns CDR1 SGHDT and CDR2 YYEEEE. The CDR3 region has the DNA TGTGCCAGCAGCTCAACATATACCTACGAGCAGTACTTC. It codes for CASSSTYTYEQYF.

The V call is TRBV18, the J call TRBJ1-3; D is uncertain. Germline assignment: CDR1 KGHSH and CDR2 LQKENI. Trimming took 0 bases from V and 4 from J, leaving 7 bases between them. The CDR3 consists of 14 residues. Here the CDR3 reads CASSPPELGNTIYF. The CDR3 DNA follows: TGTGCCAGCTCACCACCAGAGTTAGGAAACACCATATATTTT.

The chain has TRBV25-1 and TRBJ2-2; 8 bases match TRBD1. The germline CDR1 and CDR2 sequences are MGHDK and SYGVNS. J was trimmed by 4 bases and V by 5 bases; bases with no gene match: 9. The CDR3 loop spans 16 amino acids. This chain's CDR3 is CASSPSRTGLTGELFF. The CDR3 nucleotides read TGTGCCAGCAGTCCTTCCCGGACAGGGCTCACCGGGGAGCTGTTTTTT.

The J gene is TRBJ2-1, the V gene TRBV29-1, with 10 bases identical to TRBD2. The CDR3 totals 13 residues. The germline CDR1 and CDR2 sequences are SQVTM and ANQGSEA. V trimming: 4 bases; J trimming: 6 bases; junction bases outside the gene matches: 3. In DNA form, the CDR3 reads TGCAGCGTTGCCTTAGCGGGAGGCAATGAGCAGTTCTTC. This translates into CSVALAGGNEQFF.

The chain joins TRBV5-6 to TRBJ1-4; TRBD1 aligns across 8 bases. The junction had 5 bases not matched to a gene; V was cut back by 0 bases and J by 7 bases. The CDR3 covers 15 residues. Looked up from germline, CDR1 is SGHDT and CDR2 is YYEEEE. CDR3 amino acids: CASSLGQGLGEKLFF. Written as DNA, the CDR3 is TGTGCCAGCAGCTTGGGACAGGGGCTCGGTGAAAAACTGTTTTTT.

A few counts support this clonotype. The chain couples TRBV5-1 to TRBJ2-3, with 7 bases aligning to TRBD2. V lost 5 bases and J lost 1; bases outside the gene matches: 10. The germline gives CDR1 SGHRS, CDR2 YFSETQ. This CDR3 is 16 amino acids long. The CDR3 loop reads CASSQGVGGGTDTQYF. CDR3 nucleotide sequence: TGCGCCAGCAGTCAAGGAGTTGGGGGGGGCACAGATACGCAGTATTTT.

This clonotype was detected ten times or more. The rearrangement links TRBV18 to TRBJ2-3, with 10 nucleotides matching TRBD2. There are 14 residues in the CDR3. Germline-derived CDR1 and CDR2 are KGHSH and LQKENI. The J segment lost 4 bases and the V segment lost 5 bases, leaving 3 bases of the junction unmatched. CDR3 residues: CASSTSGEADTQYF. CDR3 in DNA: TGTGCCAGCTCAACTAGCGGGGAGGCAGATACGCAGTATTTT.

This clonotype was seen repeatedly, ten times or more. This rearrangement joins TRBV7-9 to TRBJ2-1; 9 positions match TRBD2. Trimming took 6 bases from V and 3 from J; bases not matched to a gene: 6. The CDR3 runs 15 residues. Germline lookup yields CDR1 SEHNR and CDR2 FQNEAQ (reference sequence). The CDR3 DNA sequence: TGTGCCAGCAGGGGAGCGGGGGGAAACTACAATGAGCAGTTCTTC. This encodes CASRGAGGNYNEQFF.

This clonotype has a single count. A much larger clone sits a single nucleotide away, making a read error possible. The chain couples TRBV28 to TRBJ2-5; D uncertain. CDR1 is MDHEN and CDR2 is SYDVKM in the germline V gene. The CDR3 consists of 14 residues. Trimming took off 4 bases at V and 11 bases at J, with 20 bases between the two ends. The CDR3 region is CASSWVYVYNEQYF. In nucleotides, the CDR3 is TGTGCCAGCAGTTGGGTCTACGTCTACAATGAGCAGTACTTC. Combining the CDR3 with reference TRBV28 and TRBJ2-5 gives the whole variable domain DVKVTQSSRYLVKRTGEKVFLECVQDMDHENMFWYRQDPGLGLRLIYFSYDVKMKEKGDIPEGYSVSREKKERFSLILESASTNQTSMYLCASSWVYVYNEQYFGPGTRLLVL.

This clonotype was detected many times. This chain uses TRBV5-1 with TRBJ2-7; possibly TRBD2 for D (7 bases). The CDR3 loop spans 13 amino acids. Trimming pared 5 bases from V and 7 bases from J, leaving 16 bases between. Germline-derived CDR1 and CDR2 are SGHRS and YFSETQ. CDR3 nucleotide sequence: TGCGCCAGCAGTTCCGGGGGGCCTGTTGAGCAGTACTTC. It is translated as CASSSGGPVEQYF.

This clonotype was seen a handful of times. J is TRBJ1-4 and V is TRBV27; no clear D. Germline CDR1 is MNHEY and CDR2 is SMNVEV (reference sequence). The CDR3 sequence is 13 residues long. V lost 4 bases and J 9 bases, leaving 12 bases between the germline ends. The CDR3, as DNA: TGTGCCAGCAGTTCGCCGGGCTCTCAAAAACTGTTTTTT. Residues: CASSSPGSQKLFF.

This chain links TRBV2 with TRBJ1-4; 9 bases align to TRBD1. Trimming cost V 4 bases and J 8 bases; bases outside gene matches: 8. Germline loops: CDR1 SNHLY, CDR2 FYNNEI. There are 15 residues in the CDR3. The CDR3 coding sequence is TGTGCCAGCAGTGCGGGACAGGGAAGTTACGAAAAACTGTTTTTT. It translates to CASSAGQGSYEKLFF.

Points on this clonotype: One end of the junction does not line up with germline, which may come from a read error. The V and J genes are TRBV5-1 and TRBJ1-1; 7 bases align to TRBD1. This CDR3 is 14 amino acids long. CDR1 and CDR2 from the germline V gene are SGHRS and YFSETQ. The CDR3 here is CASSFNPGGTGAFF. Here the CDR3 DNA reads TGCGCCAGCAGCTTCAATCCAGGGGGAACTGGAGCTTTCTTT.

In its sample, this clonotype was seen a few times. The chain joins TRBV7-2 to TRBJ2-2; D unresolved. V lost 2 bases and J 4 bases, leaving 17 bases between the germline ends. In germline, CDR1 is SGHTA, CDR2 FQGNSA. CDR3 size: 17 residues. The CDR3 nucleotides read TGTGCCAGCAGCTTAAAGTCTGTGGTAGCCGGCACCGGGGAGCTGTTTTTT. Translation gives CASSLKSVVAGTGELFF.